This TCR beta chain was identified in a study of beta chain features in type 1 diabetes. On the study more broadly: Age, gender, cell numbers and subset yield matched between patients and controls. General observations from the study: When Type 1 diabetes patients were examined, their TCRB CDR3s proved moderately but significantly shorter in all four CD4+ subsets. It was among patients, rather than healthy donors, that naive, central memory and Treg TCRB repertoires appeared more similar.

As regards this clone: What it recognizes is unknown.

Investigators reverse transcribed all isolated RNA, so they sequenced expressed TCRB transcripts. Method: immunoSEQ multiplex PCR; TCRdb's copy keeps in-frame clones and lacks some. The sample records roughly 260,000 clones, roughly a tenth being singletons. Every participating donor gave one draw, a heparinised blood sample averaging around 120 mL. Isolation of CD4+ naive, central memory, regulatory and stem cell-like memory cells was achieved by sorting via CD45RO/CCR7/CD25/CD127/CD95/CD27. The germline gives CDR1 SEHNR, CDR2 FQNEAQ (reference sequence). Trimming took off 8 bases at V and 3 bases at J, with 10 bases between the two ends. The CDR3 has 12 amino acids.

The receptor's source is a man aged 30 to 39 with type 1 diabetes. V is TRBV7-9 and J is TRBJ2-5; D may be TRBD1 (5 bases). Sequencing was done on a sample of naive CD4+ T cells from blood. The CDR3 DNA reads TGTGCCAGCCGGGTCAGGGAAGAGACCCAGTACTTC. Amino acids: CASRVREETQYF. Using reference TRBV7-9 and TRBJ2-5 for the parts outside the CDR3, the full variable domain is DTGVSQNPRHKITKRGQNVTFRCDPISEHNRLYWYRQTLGQGPEFLTYFQNEAQLEKSRLLSDRFSAERPKGSFSTLEIQRTEQGDSAMYLCASRVREETQYFGPGTRLLVL.